This entry lists 27 T cell receptor beta chains sequenced from one sample in a study of T cells in Graves' hyperthyroidism and ophthalmopathy. TCR beta CDR3 region amplification was performed from RNA transcripts. Primed by the HTBI set, a first-round RT-PCR was run on the TCR CDR3. One entry per CDR3 protein, called by TCRdb with MiXCR from the multiplex PCR reads. The sample lists approximately 400,000 distinct CDR3 sequences, 15% seen once, with about 31% in the top ten. The sample was blood. The receptors were sampled from a woman under 40 with Graves' hyperthyroidism.

The chain joins TRBV29-1 to TRBJ2-2; possible D gene TRBD1, 6 bases. Between the trimmed V and J ends, which lost 1 base and 6 bases, there was a span of 21 bases. In germline, CDR1 is SQVTM, CDR2 ANQGSEA. The CDR3 spans 17 residues. CDR3 residues: CSVEVGWDNLGAGELFF. The CDR3 bases are TGCAGCGTTGAAGTGGGATGGGACAACCTTGGGGCCGGGGAGCTGTTTTTT.

This clonotype was detected only a few times. The gene calls are TRBV15 and TRBJ1-5; D might be TRBD1 (6 bases). The germline V and J ends were trimmed by 1 base and 4 bases, with 11 bases remaining between them. The CDR3 covers 15 residues. CDR1 and CDR2 (germline): LNHNV, YYDKDF (reference sequence). For the CDR3, the DNA is TGTGCCACCAGCAGAGTGGGGGCTGGGAATCAGCCCCAGCATTTT. The encoded protein is CATSRVGAGNQPQHF.

This clonotype has only a few counts. The chain combines TRBV6-1 with TRBJ1-5; 12 bases align to TRBD1. The CDR3 loop spans 18 amino acids. The germline CDR1 and CDR2 sequences are MNHNS and SASEGT. After removal of 8 bases from V and 3 bases from J, the junction contained 14 bases not matched to a gene. CDR3 coding DNA: TGTGCCAGCTGCGTGGGACAGGGGGCGGGGGCGTACAATCAGCCCCAGCATTTT. Translation gives CASCVGQGAGAYNQPQHF.

This clonotype was recorded at least ten times. J is TRBJ2-1 and V is TRBV5-1; perhaps TRBD2 as D (6 bases). This CDR3 region has 18 residues. The V gene's germline CDR1 is SGHRS and CDR2 YFSETQ. Deletions cut 0 bases from V and 0 bases from J, with 16 bases between. CDR3 region: CASSLVGSGHGSYNEQFF. The CDR3, as DNA: TGCGCCAGCAGCTTGGTCGGTAGCGGCCACGGCTCCTACAATGAGCAGTTCTTC.

This clonotype was counted at least ten times. The chain carries TRBV28 and TRBJ2-1; 14 positions match TRBD2. This CDR3 region has 18 residues. Germline V lookup: CDR1 MDHEN, CDR2 SYDVKM. The V segment lost 2 bases and the J segment 5 bases; nucleotides outside the gene matches: 8. The CDR3 here is CASSLNPGTSGSHNEQFF. The CDR3 DNA reads as TGTGCCAGCAGTTTAAATCCCGGGACTAGCGGGAGCCACAATGAGCAGTTCTTC. Looking up the rest from reference TRBV28 and TRBJ2-1 gives the full variable domain: DVKVTQSSRYLVKRTGEKVFLECVQDMDHENMFWYRQDPGLGLRLIYFSYDVKMKEKGDIPEGYSVSREKKERFSLILESASTNQTSMYLCASSLNPGTSGSHNEQFFGPGTRLTVL.

This clonotype was counted at least ten times. The V call is TRBV5-5, the J call TRBJ2-1, with 7 bases matching TRBD2. Germline values: CDR1 SGHKS, CDR2 YYEKEE (reference sequence). The trim removed 4 bases at V and 3 bases at J, leaving 7 bases unmatched. The CDR3 consists of 15 residues. In DNA form, the CDR3 reads TGTGCCAGCAGCCCCAGACTAGCAGACTACAATGAGCAGTTCTTC. The encoded protein is CASSPRLADYNEQFF. Complete variable domain (other parts from reference TRBV5-5 and TRBJ2-1): DAGVTQSPTHLIKTRGQQVTLRCSPISGHKSVSWYQQVLGQGPQFIFQYYEKEERGRGNFPDRFSARQFPNYSSELNVNALLLGDSALYLCASSPRLADYNEQFFGPGTRLTVL.

Here the CDR3 reads CASNFVLRGSEQYF. The CDR3 bases are TGTGCCAGCAATTTCGTGCTCAGGGGGAGCGAGCAGTACTTC. The chain couples TRBV28 to TRBJ2-7, with 7 bases matching TRBD1. Germline CDR1 is MDHEN and CDR2 is SYDVKM. J was trimmed by 6 bases and V by 7 bases; bases with no gene match: 12. The CDR3 is 14 residues long.

The CDR3 DNA sequence: TGTGCCAGCAGCCCATTGGTCGGGACAGGGATTGATGAGCAGTTCTTC. Translated, it gives CASSPLVGTGIDEQFF. The V and J genes are TRBV7-6 and TRBJ2-1; 9 bases align to TRBD1. Per germline, CDR1 SGHVS and CDR2 FNYEAQ. This CDR3 has 16 amino acids. Trimming removed 5 bases from V and 8 bases from J; junction bases left unmatched: 13.

Only a few counts were recorded for this clonotype. The junction and the germline gene differ at one end; a read error may be behind it. The chain couples TRBV7-8 to TRBJ2-3; 9 positions match TRBD2. The CDR3 sequence is 17 residues long. Looked up from germline, CDR1 is SGHVS and CDR2 is FQNEAQ. Here the CDR3 reads CASSFGGRATHTDAQYF. For the CDR3, the DNA is TGTGCCAGCAGCTTTGGCGGGAGGGCAACACACACAGATGCGCAGTATTTT.

This clonotype was seen ten or more times. The chain carries TRBV27 and TRBJ2-5; D call uncertain. This CDR3 has 15 amino acids. V lost 5 bases, J lost 4 bases, and 17 bases lay in between. CDR1 and CDR2 from the germline V gene are MNHEY and SMNVEV (reference sequence). The CDR3 region has the DNA TGTGCCAGCAGTCCTGGCGCAGCTGCAATAGAGACCCAGTACTTC. Its protein is CASSPGAAAIETQYF.

The table lists this clonotype with a few counts. The J gene is TRBJ2-2, the V gene TRBV27; no reliable D call. Germline values: CDR1 MNHEY, CDR2 SMNVEV (reference sequence). V dropped 6 bases and J dropped 0 bases, with 11 bases sitting between them. The CDR3 is 15 amino acids. CDR3 loop: CASRIGQANTGELFF. DNA for the CDR3: TGTGCCAGCAGAATCGGTCAGGCGAACACCGGGGAGCTGTTTTTT.

This clonotype was found a few times. The chain links TRBV10-3 to TRBJ2-5; D possibly corresponds to TRBD2 (5 bases). Trimming took off 6 bases at V and 5 bases at J, with 25 bases between the two ends. CDR3 size: 17 residues. In germline, CDR1 is ENHRY, CDR2 SYGVKD. CDR3 coding DNA: TGTGCCATCAGCCCCTCCGCGCTAGCAGGCTCGCGGGAGACCCAGTACTTC. Amino acids: CAISPSALAGSRETQYF.

The chain couples TRBV28 to TRBJ2-5, with 8 bases that match TRBD2. V was clipped by 5 bases and J by 4 bases; unmatched bases: 3. The germline gives CDR1 MDHEN, CDR2 SYDVKM. This CDR3 has 13 amino acids. The CDR3 is CASSLSGAETQYF. The CDR3 nucleotides read TGTGCCAGCAGTCTTAGCGGGGCAGAGACCCAGTACTTC.

This clonotype has ten or more counts. The chain carries TRBV20-1 and TRBJ2-7; 7 bases match TRBD1. From germline, CDR1 is DFQATT and CDR2 SNEGSKA (reference sequence). The CDR3 covers 16 residues. With V trimmed by 0 bases and J by 3 bases, 11 bases remained unmatched. CDR3 residues: CSAREAGTVEGYEQYF. The CDR3 DNA reads as TGCAGTGCTAGAGAGGCCGGGACAGTAGAAGGCTACGAGCAGTACTTC.

Ten or more counts support this clonotype. The chain links TRBV3-1 to TRBJ2-7; TRBD2 agrees at 7 bases. Trimming took 2 bases from V and 7 from J; bases not matched to a gene: 8. CDR1 LGHDT and CDR2 YNNKEL come from the germline V gene (reference sequence). This CDR3 is built from 14 residues. CDR3 loop: CASSQLGEGREQYF. Here the CDR3 DNA reads TGTGCCAGCAGCCAACTTGGGGAGGGTCGGGAGCAGTACTTC.

This clonotype was observed many times. This chain uses TRBV11-2 with TRBJ1-1, with TRBD1 as a possible D gene (5 bases). The ends were cut back, 5 bases at V and 6 bases at J, with 10 bases in the middle. Germline V gene lookup returns CDR1 SGHAT and CDR2 FQNNGV. The CDR3 extends over 12 amino acids. For the CDR3, the DNA is TGTGCCAGCAGCGGGGGAGCGGCTGAAGCTTTCTTT. Translated, it gives CASSGGAAEAFF.

The chain uses TRBV11-3 and TRBJ2-1; D is possibly TRBD2 (6 bases). The CDR3 is 12 amino acids. The V gene lost 11 bases and the J gene lost 7 bases, with 15 bases spanning the gap. Germline V gene sequence: CDR1 SGHNT, CDR2 YENEEA. CDR3 amino acids: CASGGFRNEQFF. As DNA, the CDR3 is TGTGCCTCTGGGGGGTTTAGGAATGAGCAGTTCTTC. Full variable domain (remainder filled in from reference TRBV11-3 and TRBJ2-1): EAGVVQSPRYKIIEKKQPVAFWCNPISGHNTLYWYLQNLGQGPELLIRYENEEAVDDSQLPKDRFSAERLKGVDSTLKIQPAELGDSAVYLCASGGFRNEQFFGPGTRLTVL.

In its sample, this clonotype was seen many times. The chain carries TRBV6-1 and TRBJ1-1; tentative D call: TRBD1 (6 bases). The ends were cut back, 5 bases at V and 4 bases at J, with 14 bases in the middle. Germline V CDR1 and CDR2: MNHNS, SASEGT. This CDR3 has 14 amino acids. In DNA form, the CDR3 reads TGTGCCAGCAGTCCTGATACAGGGAGCACTGAAGCTTTCTTT. Its translation is CASSPDTGSTEAFF.

This clonotype appeared many times. J is TRBJ2-1 and V is TRBV10-3; unclear D gene. Per the germline V gene, CDR1 is ENHRY and CDR2 is SYGVKD. Trimming shortened V by 10 bases and J by 6 bases, and 10 bases separated the two germline ends. The CDR3 length is 11 residues. DNA for the CDR3: TGTGCCACCTCCTTCGGCAATGAGCAGTTCTTC. Translated, it gives CATSFGNEQFF.

For this clonotype: Being one base from a much bigger clone, this may be a read error. The chain combines TRBV28 with TRBJ2-7; D assignment may be TRBD1 or TRBD2 (6 bases each). The CDR3 totals 16 residues. The germline V gene has CDR1 MDHEN and CDR2 SYDVKM. Trimming stripped 5 bases from V and 3 bases from J, with 20 bases between. The CDR3 DNA reads as TGTGCCAGCAGTCCAAGGGCCGGAGGGGGATACTACGAGCAGTACTTC. Its protein is CASSPRAGGGYYEQYF.

This clonotype came up many times. In nucleotides, the CDR3 is TGTGCCAGCTCACCACCGTCCCGGTTATACGAGCAGTACTTC. This sequence encodes CASSPPSRLYEQYF. The V call is TRBV18, the J call TRBJ2-7; D gene uncertain. In germline, CDR1 is KGHSH, CDR2 LQKENI. The CDR3 is 14 residues long. V shed 0 bases and J shed 4 bases, with 10 bases lying between them.

At least ten counts were recorded for this clonotype. The V gene is TRBV12-3 or TRBV12-4, the J gene TRBJ2-1, with 9 nucleotides matching TRBD2. The CDR3 loop spans 16 amino acids. Trimming at V came to 6 bases and at J to 3 bases, leaving 9 bases not matched to a gene. DNA of the CDR3: TGTGCCAGCAGCCGACTAGCGGAGGGGGGCTACAATGAGCAGTTCTTC. The encoded protein is CASSRLAEGGYNEQFF.

V gene TRBV6-5 combines with J gene TRBJ2-7; D gene uncertain. V lost 4 bases and J 6 bases, leaving 16 bases between the germline ends. CDR3 length equals 14 residues. Germline V CDR1 and CDR2: MNHEY, SVGAGI. The CDR3 protein is CASSSGGPFSEQYF. The CDR3 DNA sequence: TGTGCCAGCAGTTCGGGCGGTCCCTTCTCCGAGCAGTACTTC.

The genes are TRBV10-3 and TRBJ1-5; no reliable D call. Germline CDR1 reads ENHRY; CDR2 reads SYGVKD. Between the trimmed V and J ends, which lost 7 bases and 2 bases, there was a span of 15 bases. This CDR3 has 15 residues. CDR3 sequence reads: CAIITLTVGNQPQHF. DNA of the CDR3: TGTGCCATCATCACCCTTACCGTTGGCAATCAGCCCCAGCATTTT.

Points on this clonotype: Relative to the germline gene, one junction end is altered; a read error may explain this. This chain joins TRBV28 and TRBJ2-7, with D tentatively TRBD2 (6 bases). Germline assignment: CDR1 MDHEN and CDR2 SYDVKM. The length of the CDR3 is 14 residues. The CDR3 sequence: CASGLGGVKEERYF. The CDR3 DNA is TGTGCCAGCGGACTTGGCGGGGTCAAGGAGGAGCGGTACTTC.

Many counts were recorded for this clonotype. This chain connects TRBV27 to TRBJ2-7; D might be TRBD1 (5 bases). The germline V and J ends were trimmed by 5 bases and 3 bases, with 14 bases remaining between them. The CDR3 has 14 amino acids. Germline V gene lookup returns CDR1 MNHEY and CDR2 SMNVEV (reference sequence). The CDR3: CASSQNQGYYEQYF. The CDR3, as DNA: TGTGCCAGCAGTCAAAACCAGGGTTACTACGAGCAGTACTTC.

In this sample, this clonotype turned up many times. The CDR3 here is CASSPNQETANTEAFF. The DNA for the CDR3 is TGTGCCAGCTCACCTAATCAAGAGACGGCAAACACTGAAGCTTTCTTT. This chain links TRBV18 with TRBJ1-1; no firm D call. Between the trimmed V and J ends, which lost 3 bases and 2 bases, there was a span of 16 bases. Per the germline V gene, CDR1 is KGHSH and CDR2 is LQKENI. The CDR3 is 16 residues long.